A selection of T cell receptor beta chains follows, all from one sample in a study of CD8 T cells in ankylosing spondylitis. TCRdb fed the 5' RACE reads into MiXCR, producing one record per CDR3 protein. The sample lists about 36,000 distinct CDR3 sequences; about 6% were seen once. Sequenced material: blood, either unsorted or a sorted T cell fraction (not recorded which). Source of these receptors: a male donor with ankylosing spondylitis or in good health (not recorded which). Both conserved end residues are part of each CDR3. The D gene is left open where the match is weak. Rows may omit the clone size; those that give it use once, few, many or a size class.

cdr3_aa cdr3_nt clone_size v_call d_call j_call
CASSQLAGAIDYEQYF TGTGCCAGCAGCCAGCTGGCGGGGGCGATCGACTACGAGCAGTACTTC many TRBV14 . TRBJ2-7
CASSYLGEYQPQHF TGTGCCAGCAGTTATTTGGGAGAATACCAGCCCCAGCATTTT many TRBV6-2/TRBV6-3 . TRBJ1-5
CASTAGGSMDTQYF TGTGCCAGCACAGCGGGGGGGAGTATGGATACGCAGTATTTT many TRBV6-1 TRBD2 TRBJ2-3
CAISESGEKLFF TGTGCCATCAGTGAGTCGGGTGAAAAACTGTTTTTT many TRBV10-3 . TRBJ1-4
CASSRTEETQYF TGTGCCAGCAGCCGGACGGAAGAGACCCAGTACTTC many TRBV4-2 . TRBJ2-5
CASSQGQVWNTEAFF TGTGCCAGCAGCCAAGGGCAGGTCTGGAACACTGAAGCTTTCTTT many TRBV3-1 . TRBJ1-1
CRREAGQSSYNEQFF TGCAGGAGGGAAGCGGGACAGAGCTCCTACAATGAGCAGTTCTTC many TRBV29-1 . TRBJ2-1
CSARDRTGIGGYTF TGCAGTGCTAGAGACCGGACAGGGATTGGCGGCTACACCTTC . TRBV20-1 TRBD1 TRBJ1-2
CASSSSGRGVYEQYF TGTGCCAGCAGTTCTAGCGGGAGAGGGGTCTACGAGCAGTACTTC many TRBV12-3/TRBV12-4 TRBD2 TRBJ2-7
CASSLDPGSSNTGELFF TGCGCCAGCAGCTTGGATCCTGGCAGCTCGAACACCGGGGAGCTGTTTTTT many TRBV5-1 . TRBJ2-2
CASSLTLASYEQYF TGCGCCAGCAGCTTAACGTTAGCGTCCTACGAGCAGTACTTC many TRBV5-1 . TRBJ2-7
CSFKGIGEAFF TGCAGCTTCAAGGGTATCGGTGAAGCTTTCTTT many TRBV29-1 . TRBJ1-1
CASSFIQGSGYTF TGTGCCAGCAGTTTTATCCAGGGATCTGGCTACACCTTC many TRBV27 . TRBJ1-2
CASSDRGDGYTF TGTGCCAGCAGCGACCGCGGGGATGGCTACACCTTC many TRBV9 . TRBJ1-2
CATSREGEASQPQHF TGTGCCACCAGCAGAGAGGGGGAGGCCTCTCAGCCCCAGCATTTT many TRBV15 . TRBJ1-5
CASSQQGNEKLFF TGCGCCAGCAGCCAACAGGGTAATGAAAAACTGTTTTTT many TRBV5-1 . TRBJ1-4
CASSLGDPTLSYEQYF TGTGCCAGCAGCTTAGGGGACCCTACACTCTCCTACGAGCAGTACTTC many TRBV7-2 . TRBJ2-7
CASSPTSGAGNEQFF TGCGCCAGCAGCCCGACTAGCGGGGCCGGCAATGAGCAGTTCTTC many TRBV5-1 TRBD2 TRBJ2-1
CSARDLYLETQYF TGCAGTGCTAGAGATCTATATTTAGAGACCCAGTACTTC many TRBV20-1 . TRBJ2-5
CASSLAQVYGYTF TGTGCCAGCAGCTTAGCCCAGGTCTATGGCTACACCTTC many TRBV7-8 . TRBJ1-2
CASRASGSPGTYNEQFF TGTGCCAGTAGGGCTAGCGGGAGCCCGGGCACCTACAATGAGCAGTTCTTC many TRBV19 TRBD2 TRBJ2-1
CSARSAGEAKNIQYF TGCAGTGCTAGAAGTGCGGGAGAGGCCAAAAACATTCAGTACTTC many TRBV20-1 TRBD2 TRBJ2-4
CASSSELITGRGYTF TGTGCCAGCAGCTCGGAACTAATAACAGGAAGAGGCTACACCTTC many TRBV5-8 . TRBJ1-2
CASSLVSRYDGYTF TGTGCCAGCAGCTTGGTCTCGAGGTACGATGGCTACACCTTC many TRBV5-5 . TRBJ1-2
CASTPAVQETQYF TGTGCCAGCACTCCAGCCGTCCAAGAGACCCAGTACTTC many TRBV6-4 . TRBJ2-5
CASSQTGTDSSYEQYF TGTGCCAGCTCTCAAACGGGGACAGACAGCTCCTACGAGCAGTACTTC many TRBV18 TRBD1 TRBJ2-7
CSVDLGTSGGQETQYF TGCAGCGTTGACCTTGGGACTAGCGGGGGCCAAGAGACCCAGTACTTC many TRBV29-1 TRBD2 TRBJ2-5
CAISARGNYGYTF TGTGCCATCAGTGCCAGGGGGAACTATGGCTACACCTTC many TRBV10-3 TRBD1 TRBJ1-2
CASGSGDTQYF TGTGCCAGCGGGAGCGGGGATACGCAGTATTTT few TRBV18 . TRBJ2-3
CASSLGDSYGYTF TGTGCCAGCAGCTTAGGGGACAGCTATGGCTACACCTTC many TRBV7-6 TRBD1 TRBJ1-2
CASSAGLATTGELFF TGCGCCAGCAGCGCGGGACTAGCGACCACCGGGGAGCTGTTTTTT many TRBV5-1 TRBD2 TRBJ2-2
CASRLTTSSGPTEAFF TGTGCCAGCAGACTCACTACCTCATCCGGGCCCACTGAAGCTTTCTTT many TRBV14 . TRBJ1-1
CSVVEGGTVLQETQYF TGCAGCGTTGTTGAAGGGGGGACAGTTCTTCAAGAGACCCAGTACTTC many TRBV29-1 . TRBJ2-5
CSARSTWGSTYEQYF TGCAGTGCTAGGAGTACGTGGGGTTCTACCTACGAGCAGTACTTC many TRBV20-1 . TRBJ2-7
CASSSGASSGSYNEQFF TGCGCCAGCAGCTCCGGCGCGTCTAGCGGCTCCTACAATGAGCAGTTCTTC many TRBV5-1 TRBD2 TRBJ2-1
CASSYPTPRGSTDTQYF TGTGCCAGCAGTTACCCCACTCCGCGGGGGAGCACAGATACGCAGTATTTT many TRBV6-2/TRBV6-3 TRBD2 TRBJ2-3
CASTPSSYNEQFF TGTGCCAGCACCCCGAGCTCCTACAATGAGCAGTTCTTC many TRBV28 . TRBJ2-1
CASSGQANYGYTF TGTGCCAGCAGCGGACAAGCTAACTATGGCTACACCTTC medium-sized TRBV12-3/TRBV12-4 . TRBJ1-2
CASSFSGTSVTGELFF TGCGCCAGCAGCTTTTCCGGGACTAGCGTCACCGGGGAGCTGTTTTTT many TRBV5-1 TRBD2 TRBJ2-2
CASSLAMGQGFDTQYF TGTGCCAGCAGCTTAGCTATGGGACAGGGGTTCGATACGCAGTATTTT few TRBV7-2 TRBD1 TRBJ2-3
CASSFGELNTEAFF TGCGCCAGCAGCTTCGGGGAGTTGAACACTGAAGCTTTCTTT many TRBV5-1 . TRBJ1-1